The clone carrying this T cell receptor (beta chain) has ten or more counts. This specimen comes from a study of T cells of healthy individuals. CDR3 length: 14 amino acids. Germline loops: CDR1 DFQATT, CDR2 SNEGSKA (reference sequence). V lost 3 bases and J lost 4, with 12 bases in between. TCRdb reprocessed the 5' RACE reads with MiXCR, giving one entry per CDR3 protein. The profile shows around 63,000 distinct CDR3 sequences, around 15% of them singletons. The clonotype originates from a human donor in good health. V is TRBV20-1 and J is TRBJ2-2; tentatively, D is TRBD1 (8 bases). This chain's CDR3 is CSARTGEGTGELFF. CDR3 DNA sequence: TGCAGTGCTAGGACAGGGGAGGGCACCGGGGAGCTGTTTTTT.